This passage covers 18 T cell receptor beta chains from one sample sequenced in a study of technical replicates of blood from four donors. Sequenced by immunoSEQ multiplex PCR; TCRdb stores in-frame clones only, minus some. The data show under 55,000 clones, approximately 95% seen once. Sequencing was performed on T cells isolated from PBMCs. Receptors originate from a human donor in good health.

This clone was seen just once. J is TRBJ1-2 and V is TRBV9, with D unresolved. This CDR3 contains 12 residues. Germline values: CDR1 SGDLS, CDR2 YYNGEE. The germline V and J ends were trimmed by 4 bases and 8 bases, with 12 bases remaining between them. CDR3 nucleotide sequence: TGTGCCAGCAGCCCCGCGGAGAAAGGCTACACCTTC. Translation gives CASSPAEKGYTF. Full variable domain (outside the CDR3, taken from reference TRBV9 and TRBJ1-2): DSGVTQTPKHLITATGQRVTLRCSPRSGDLSVYWYQQSLDQGLQFLIQYYNGEERAKGNILERFSAQQFPDLHSELNLSSLELGDSALYFCASSPAEKGYTFGSGTRLTVV.

This chain joins TRBV14 and TRBJ1-1; D possibly corresponds to TRBD1 (5 bases). Germline V lookup: CDR1 SGHDN, CDR2 FVKESK. This CDR3 has 15 residues. Trimming took off 0 bases at V and 2 bases at J, with 10 bases between the two ends. Here the CDR3 DNA reads TGTGCCAGCAGCCAAGAGGGACTCCTAAACACTGAAGCTTTCTTT. Translation: CASSQEGLLNTEAFF.

The chain is built from TRBV9 and TRBJ2-7; TRBD2 matches 7 bases. The CDR3 is made up of 14 amino acids. In germline, CDR1 is SGDLS, CDR2 YYNGEE. V dropped 4 bases and J dropped 4; count of bases not matched to a gene: 8. The CDR3 spells CASSPSGKTYEQYF. The CDR3 bases are TGTGCCAGCAGCCCTAGCGGAAAAACATACGAGCAGTACTTC.

This CDR3 is CASSLEYRVTYEQYF. CDR3 coding DNA: TGCGCCAGCAGCTTGGAATATCGGGTTACCTACGAGCAGTACTTC. The chain has TRBV5-1 and TRBJ2-7, with D unclear. This CDR3 is built from 15 residues. Trimming removed 0 bases from V and 2 bases from J, with 12 bases in between. Germline loops: CDR1 SGHRS, CDR2 YFSETQ.

This sequence joins TRBV7-9 and TRBJ1-1; a weak D match, TRBD1 (5 bases). There are 13 residues in the CDR3. From germline, CDR1 is SEHNR and CDR2 FQNEAQ (reference sequence). Trimming took off 5 bases at V and 1 base at J, with 8 bases between the two ends. This CDR3 reads CASSRQGNTEAFF. CDR3 coding DNA: TGTGCCAGCAGCCGCCAGGGGAACACTGAAGCTTTCTTT.

The chain employs TRBV19 and TRBJ2-1; 9 bases line up with TRBD2. After removal of 5 bases from V and 3 bases from J, the junction contained 2 bases not matched to a gene. CDR1 and CDR2 from the germline V gene are LNHDA and SQIVND (reference sequence). The CDR3 has 14 amino acids. The CDR3 is CASSLAGDYNEQFF. CDR3 nucleotide sequence: TGTGCCAGTAGTTTAGCGGGGGACTACAATGAGCAGTTCTTC. The complete variable domain, with remaining parts taken from reference TRBV19 and TRBJ2-1, reads DGGITQSPKYLFRKEGQNVTLSCEQNLNHDAMYWYRQDPGQGLRLIYYSQIVNDFQKGDIAEGYSVSREKKESFPLTVTSAQKNPTAFYLCASSLAGDYNEQFFGPGTRLTVL.

This chain connects TRBV10-3 to TRBJ1-1; a possible D gene is TRBD1 (6 bases). In germline, CDR1 is ENHRY, CDR2 SYGVKD. The CDR3 spans 13 residues. The V end was cut by 9 bases, the J end by 1 base, with 12 bases between. This CDR3 reads CAIVGQPNTEAFF. The CDR3 nucleotides read TGTGCCATAGTCGGACAGCCGAACACTGAAGCTTTCTTT.

This clone showed up just once. The genes are TRBV28 and TRBJ1-4; 8 nucleotides agree with TRBD1. The CDR3 has 16 amino acids. V lost 1 base and J lost 7; bases outside the gene matches: 8. Germline CDR1 is MDHEN and CDR2 is SYDVKM. The CDR3 coding sequence is TGTGCCAGCAGTTTATCCCCCTTGGACAGGGCTGAAAAACTGTTTTTT. This translates into CASSLSPLDRAEKLFF.

The rearrangement uses TRBV11-3 and TRBJ1-4; TRBD1 agrees at 7 bases. The CDR3 runs to 12 residues. Losses at the gene ends were 5 bases for V and 16 bases for J; bases not matched to a gene: 10. CDR1 and CDR2 (germline): SGHNT, YENEEA. CDR3 region: CASSTRQGRRFF. DNA of the CDR3: TGTGCCAGCAGCACGCGACAGGGAAGGAGGTTTTTT.

This chain connects TRBV5-1 to TRBJ2-2; D might be TRBD1 (6 bases). The CDR3 has 15 residues. Deletions cut 3 bases from V and 6 bases from J, with 15 bases between. The germline gives CDR1 SGHRS, CDR2 YFSETQ. For the CDR3, the DNA is TGCGCCAGCAGCTGGGGGCAGGGAATCGCCGGGGAGCTGTTTTTT. Translating gives CASSWGQGIAGELFF.

This chain connects TRBV4-1 to TRBJ1-4; D possibly corresponds to TRBD1 (5 bases). CDR3 length equals 15 residues. The germline gives CDR1 MGHRA, CDR2 YSYEKL. V was pared by 0 bases and J by 5 bases, with 10 bases between. CDR3 amino acids: CASSQDGPGNEKLFF. The CDR3 DNA reads TGCGCCAGCAGCCAAGATGGGCCAGGGAATGAAAAACTGTTTTTT.

The chain carries TRBV5-1 and TRBJ2-7; D perhaps matches TRBD1 (6 bases). V was trimmed by 2 bases and J by 2 bases, leaving 11 bases between them. Germline-derived CDR1 and CDR2 are SGHRS and YFSETQ. The CDR3 has 14 amino acids. The CDR3 sequence is CASSLGQTAYEQYF. DNA of the CDR3: TGCGCCAGCAGCTTAGGACAGACAGCCTACGAGCAGTACTTC.

As to this clone: At the DNA level, this CDR3 is encoded by other sequences in the same sample as well. V usage is TRBV7-3 and J usage is TRBJ2-3, with TRBD2 matching 8 bases. The CDR3 is 16 residues long. Germline assignment: CDR1 SGHTA and CDR2 FQGTGA. The J segment lost 0 bases and the V segment lost 2 bases, leaving 4 bases of the junction unmatched. The DNA of the CDR3 is TGTGCCAGCAGCTTATTAGCGGGAACTAGCACAGATACGCAGTATTTT. Residues: CASSLLAGTSTDTQYF. The complete variable domain, with remaining parts taken from reference TRBV7-3 and TRBJ2-3, reads GAGVSQTPSNKVTEKGKYVELRCDPISGHTALYWYRQSLGQGPEFLIYFQGTGAADDSGLPNDRFFAVRPEGSVSTLKIQRTERGDSAVYLCASSLLAGTSTDTQYFGPGTRLTVL.

The J gene is TRBJ1-1, the V gene TRBV11-1, with D hard to call. Germline V lookup: CDR1 SGHAT, CDR2 FQDESV (reference sequence). The CDR3 is 12 residues long. Trimming removed 5 bases from V and 7 bases from J, with 11 bases in between. The CDR3 reads CASSPGGGEAFF. For the CDR3, the DNA is TGTGCCAGCAGCCCCGGTGGAGGTGAAGCTTTCTTT.

This clone was recorded once. This chain uses TRBV7-9 with TRBJ2-3, with a possible D match to TRBD2 (5 bases). The V and J ends lost 5 bases and 4 bases respectively, with 16 bases between them. From germline, CDR1 is SEHNR and CDR2 FQNEAQ (reference sequence). This CDR3 has 15 residues. The CDR3 bases are TGTGCCAGCAGCCGCACGCAACTAGGATCAGATACGCAGTATTTT. Protein product: CASSRTQLGSDTQYF.

V and J are TRBV2 and TRBJ2-3; D call uncertain. The V gene's germline CDR1 is SNHLY and CDR2 FYNNEI. The CDR3 runs 15 residues. V was trimmed by 3 bases and J by 0 bases, leaving 10 bases between them. CDR3 sequence (DNA): TGTGCCAGCAGTGATGCGCGTACTAGCACAGATACGCAGTATTTT. Its protein is CASSDARTSTDTQYF.

J is TRBJ2-4 and V is TRBV5-4; maybe TRBD2 (6 bases). Germline CDR1 SGHNT, CDR2 YYREEE (reference sequence). This CDR3 is 18 amino acids long. The V and J ends lost 4 bases and 2 bases respectively, with 22 bases between them. DNA for the CDR3: TGTGCCAGCAGCAACGGCGTGGGAGGAGTCGTATCCAAAAACATTCAGTACTTC. This encodes CASSNGVGGVVSKNIQYF.

The J gene is TRBJ1-5, the V gene TRBV12-5; 11 bases align to TRBD1. With 10 bases clipped from V and 3 bases from J, the junction kept 8 bases outside the gene matches. The CDR3 has 15 residues. CDR1 and CDR2 from the germline V gene are LGHNT and FRNRAP. The CDR3 is CAIMGQGGNNQPQHF. Written as DNA, the CDR3 is TGTGCTATCATGGGACAGGGGGGTAACAATCAGCCCCAGCATTTT.